This TCR beta chain was observed in a study of CD8 T cells in Susac syndrome. Random-hexamer reverse transcription was applied to roughly 0.45 to 1 ug RNA. MiXCR, run by TCRdb on the immunoSEQ multiplex PCR reads, gives a single entry per CDR3 protein. The sample yields 130,000 to 150,000 distinct CDR3 sequences, approximately 95% seen once. The CDR3 runs to 13 residues. V dropped 2 bases and J dropped 4 bases, with 7 bases sitting between them. The V gene's germline CDR1 is ENHRY and CDR2 SYGVKD. Specimen: CD4+ T cells from PBMCs. The chain combines TRBV10-3 with TRBJ2-3; D ambiguous. This sequence was found in a human donor in good health. As DNA, the CDR3 is TGTGCCATCAGTGAGGCTAGGGCAGATACGCAGTATTTT. It specifies CAISEARADTQYF.